The T cell receptor (beta chain) under discussion was sequenced for a study of T cell responses to AZD1222 COVID-19 vaccine. Study-wide background: Second-dose timings of about 4 or about 12 weeks were pooled. Study results and limitations: Close to half of spike-specific TCRs reportedly recognize unmutated variant regions.

TCRdb keeps only in-frame clones here, not all; method: immunoSEQ multiplex PCR. The sample lists some 120,000 clones; around 92% were seen once. The CDR3 spans 14 residues. V was pared by 4 bases and J by 3 bases, with 6 bases of the junction left unmatched. The V gene's germline CDR1 is LGHNA and CDR2 YNFKEQ. Comment on this clone: The target antigen is unknown.

The input for sequencing was peripheral blood, taken on day 0 of AZD1222 vaccination. This chain joins TRBV4-2 and TRBJ2-7; 7 positions match TRBD1. The source is an adult in good health. In DNA, the CDR3 is TGTGCCAGCAGCCCAACGACAGGGTACTACGAGCAGTACTTC. Protein sequence: CASSPTTGYYEQYF.